These T cell receptor beta chains were read from a single sample in a study of cytotoxic CD8 clonotypes in ibrutinib-treated CLL. The method was immunoSEQ multiplex PCR; TCRdb's version includes in-frame clones alone and lacks a portion of them. The table records 200,000 to 250,000 clones, 70% of them present only once. The sequences come from PBMCs, collected after 12 months of ibrutinib treatment. All receptors derive from a human donor with chronic lymphocytic leukemia. Each CDR3 is given with its conserved first and last residue. The D gene is left open where the match is weak. Clone size is shown for a subset of rows, as once, few, many or a class of expanded clone.

clone size,J gene,D gene,V gene,CDR3 protein,CDR3 DNA
.,TRBJ2-7,.,TRBV23-1,CASSQQGKPNYEQYF,TGCGCCAGCAGTCAACAAGGGAAACCGAACTACGAGCAGTACTTC
.,TRBJ1-1,TRBD1,TRBV18,CASSPRGQVNTEAFF,TGTGCCAGCTCACCGAGGGGACAGGTGAACACTGAAGCTTTCTTT
few,TRBJ1-6,TRBD1,TRBV19,CASSILDRGNSPLHF,TGTGCCAGTAGTATTCTGGACAGGGGGAATTCACCCCTCCACTTT
.,TRBJ2-7,TRBD2,TRBV6-5,CASRPGLAINYEQYF,TGTGCCAGCAGACCGGGACTAGCGATAAACTACGAGCAGTACTTC
.,TRBJ2-7,.,TRBV27,CASSLVFRRDRPTYEQYF,TGTGCCAGCAGTTTAGTGTTTCGGCGGGACCGCCCCACCTACGAGCAGTACTTC
.,TRBJ1-2,.,TRBV7-2,CASSSQGFRGYTF,TGTGCCAGCAGCTCCCAGGGTTTCCGGGGCTACACCTTC
many,TRBJ2-7,.,TRBV5-1,CASSFGIYEQYF,TGCGCCAGCAGCTTCGGAATCTACGAGCAGTACTTC
once,TRBJ2-1,.,TRBV5-8,CASSSWDTRYNEQFF,TGTGCCAGCAGCTCTTGGGACACCCGCTACAATGAGCAGTTCTTC
.,TRBJ2-7,.,TRBV5-6,CASSFRGEQYF,TGTGCCAGCAGCTTCCGGGGCGAGCAGTACTTC
.,TRBJ2-7,.,TRBV4-1,CASSQFLSGGTHEQYF,TGCGCCAGCAGCCAATTCCTTAGTGGCGGGACGCACGAGCAGTACTTC
once,TRBJ2-7,.,TRBV7-2,CASSLAYGSHYEQYF,TGTGCCAGCAGCTTAGCGTACGGGAGTCACTACGAGCAGTACTTC
few,TRBJ2-7,.,TRBV29-1,CSVEAGWSSYEQYF,TGCAGCGTTGAAGCGGGGTGGAGCTCCTACGAGCAGTACTTC
.,TRBJ2-7,.,TRBV15,CATSRDTGIEQYF,TGTGCCACCAGCAGAGATACAGGGATCGAGCAGTACTTC
.,TRBJ1-5,.,TRBV9,CASSGRESNQPQHF,TGTGCCAGCAGCGGCAGGGAGAGCAATCAGCCCCAGCATTTT
.,TRBJ1-1,.,TRBV7-9,CASSSLQGRNTEAFF,TGTGCCAGCAGCTCGCTCCAGGGGCGGAACACTGAAGCTTTCTTT
once,TRBJ1-6,.,TRBV5-6,CASSPRGGGYNSPLHF,TGTGCCAGCAGCCCCAGAGGAGGGGGCTATAATTCACCCCTCCACTTT
.,TRBJ2-7,.,TRBV6-5,CASSYRRGPRQEQYF,TGTGCCAGCAGTTATAGGAGGGGGCCCAGGCAAGAGCAGTACTTC
.,TRBJ2-2,.,TRBV4-2,CASSQDPRNPTGELFF,TGTGCCAGCAGCCAAGATCCCCGAAACCCCACCGGGGAGCTGTTTTTT
few,TRBJ1-2,TRBD1,TRBV9,CASSVNSGTGYGYTF,TGTGCCAGCAGCGTTAATTCCGGGACAGGATATGGCTACACCTTC
.,TRBJ2-1,.,TRBV4-3,CASSQDHRANEQFF,TGCGCCAGCAGCCAAGATCACAGGGCCAATGAGCAGTTCTTC
.,TRBJ2-7,.,TRBV19,CASSVDAYEQYF,TGTGCCAGTAGTGTCGACGCCTACGAGCAGTACTTC
.,TRBJ2-7,TRBD1,TRBV30,CAWSQPGQGDEQYF,TGTGCCTGGAGTCAACCGGGACAGGGCGACGAGCAGTACTTC
.,TRBJ2-7,.,TRBV21-1,CASNPDRENSYEQYF,TGTGCCAGCAACCCAGACAGGGAGAACTCCTACGAGCAGTACTTC
once,TRBJ2-3,TRBD2,TRBV30,CAWSVLRLAGGFTDTQYF,TGTGCCTGGAGTGTACTCCGGCTAGCGGGGGGGTTCACAGATACGCAGTATTTT
.,TRBJ1-2,TRBD1,TRBV9,CASSASRTGSFGYTF,TGTGCCAGCAGCGCCTCCAGGACAGGGAGTTTTGGCTACACCTTC
few,TRBJ1-4,.,TRBV9,CASSVGAWGNEKLFF,TGTGCCAGCAGCGTAGGTGCTTGGGGTAATGAAAAACTGTTTTTT
many,TRBJ2-1,TRBD1,TRBV19,CASSKGQGYNEQFF,TGTGCCAGTAGTAAGGGACAGGGCTACAATGAGCAGTTCTTC
.,TRBJ1-5,.,TRBV6-5,CATYGTGSQPQHF,TGTGCCACCTACGGTACAGGGTCCCAGCCCCAGCATTTT
.,TRBJ2-6,TRBD1,TRBV5-6,CASRRTGLGGANVLTF,TGCGCCAGCAGAAGGACAGGTCTCGGTGGGGCCAACGTCCTGACTTTC
.,TRBJ1-2,TRBD1,TRBV11-2,CASSFRAGGYGGYTF,TGTGCCAGCAGCTTCCGGGCAGGGGGCTATGGAGGCTACACCTTC
few,TRBJ1-6,TRBD1,TRBV9,CASKGTGVYSPLHF,TGTGCCAGCAAGGGGACAGGGGTCTATTCACCCCTCCACTTT
.,TRBJ2-5,TRBD2,TRBV9,CASSSRLAGGPLGETQYF,TGTGCCAGCAGCTCTCGACTAGCGGGAGGGCCTTTAGGAGAGACCCAGTACTTC
.,TRBJ1-4,.,TRBV14,CASSQGRVGEKLFF,TGTGCCAGCAGCCAAGGTCGGGTGGGTGAAAAACTGTTTTTT
few,TRBJ1-1,.,TRBV10-3,CATDRGAGNTEAFF,TGTGCCACCGATCGAGGGGCGGGAAACACTGAAGCTTTCTTT
.,TRBJ2-7,.,TRBV5-1,CASSPQIRRMSWEQYF,TGCGCCAGCAGTCCCCAGATCCGCAGGATGAGCTGGGAGCAGTACTTC
.,TRBJ1-3,.,TRBV2,CASTGGSSGNTIYF,TGTGCCAGCACCGGGGGCAGCTCTGGAAACACCATATATTTT
few,TRBJ1-1,TRBD1,TRBV7-8,CASRETGAAMNTEAFF,TGTGCCAGCAGGGAAACAGGGGCCGCAATGAACACTGAAGCTTTCTTT
.,TRBJ2-7,TRBD1,TRBV5-1,CASSPEGTALREQYF,TGCGCCAGCAGCCCAGAGGGGACAGCCCTTCGGGAGCAGTACTTC
.,TRBJ2-1,TRBD2,TRBV7-9,CASSSGLAHNEQFF,TGTGCCAGCAGCTCGGGACTAGCCCACAATGAGCAGTTCTTC
.,TRBJ2-7,.,TRBV9,CASSGNVQEEISYEQYF,TGTGCCAGCAGCGGGAACGTGCAGGAGGAAATTAGCTACGAGCAGTACTTC
.,TRBJ2-3,TRBD2,TRBV7-2,CASSGTGGADTQYF,TGTGCCAGCAGCGGCACGGGGGGAGCAGATACGCAGTATTTT
.,TRBJ1-1,.,TRBV30,CAWGVGTEAFF,TGTGCCTGGGGTGTCGGCACTGAAGCTTTCTTT
.,TRBJ1-5,.,TRBV21-1,CASSKAGAYRGSLNQPQHF,TGTGCCAGCAGCAAAGCGGGGGCTTACAGGGGGAGCCTCAATCAGCCCCAGCATTTT
.,TRBJ2-3,.,TRBV28,CASSFPGSTDTQYF,TGTGCCAGCAGTTTCCCCGGGAGCACAGATACGCAGTATTTT
.,TRBJ2-7,TRBD2,TRBV15,CATSREGLAGGYEQYF,TGTGCCACCAGCAGAGAGGGACTAGCGGGAGGTTACGAGCAGTACTTC
.,TRBJ1-1,.,TRBV29-1,CSAADGNTEAFF,TGCAGCGCGGCGGACGGTAACACTGAAGCTTTCTTT